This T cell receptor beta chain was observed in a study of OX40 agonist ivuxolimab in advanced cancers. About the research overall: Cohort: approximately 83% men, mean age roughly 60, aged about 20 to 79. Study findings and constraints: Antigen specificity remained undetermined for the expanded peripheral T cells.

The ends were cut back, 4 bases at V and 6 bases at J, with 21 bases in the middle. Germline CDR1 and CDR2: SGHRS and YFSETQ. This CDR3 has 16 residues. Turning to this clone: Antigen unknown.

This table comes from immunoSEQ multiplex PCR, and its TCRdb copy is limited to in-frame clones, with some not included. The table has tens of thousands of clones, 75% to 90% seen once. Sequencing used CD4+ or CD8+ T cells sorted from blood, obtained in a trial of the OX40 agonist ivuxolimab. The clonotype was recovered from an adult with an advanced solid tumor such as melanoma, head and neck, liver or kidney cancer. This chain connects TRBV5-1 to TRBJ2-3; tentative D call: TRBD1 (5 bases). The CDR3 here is CASSPTEATFSDTQYF. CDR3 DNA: TGCGCCAGCAGCCCGACAGAAGCCACCTTTTCGGATACGCAGTATTTT.